This T cell receptor (beta chain) was captured by sequencing in a study of blood T cell repertoires in COVID-19. For the study at large: Donors in the United States, Italy and Spain gave samples during acute or convalescent COVID-19.

The J segment lost 7 bases and the V segment lost 5 bases, leaving 3 bases of the junction unmatched. The germline gives CDR1 ENHRY, CDR2 SYGVKD. The CDR3 has 14 residues. Clones were read by immunoSEQ multiplex PCR, and TCRdb kept only the in-frame ones, dropping some. The top ten hold less than 3% of the sample, which has about 210,000 clones, around four fifths seen once. V usage is TRBV10-3 and J usage is TRBJ1-6; 9 bases fit TRBD1. The TCR comes from a man aged 50-59 years with active or convalescent COVID-19. Sequencing used peripheral blood. CDR3 residues: CAISRTGENSPLHF. Written as DNA, the CDR3 is TGTGCCATCAGTCGGACAGGGGAAAATTCACCCCTCCACTTT.